One and the same sample provided the 27 T cell receptor beta chains below, sequenced in a study of stem cell transplantation in POMP-related autoinflammatory disease. Study-wide points: In patients with PRAID, every analyzed T-cell subset tended to show lower diversity and higher clonality. Fewer unique TRB V-J gene pairings were identified in patients with PRAID.

Repertoires were generated with immunoSEQ multiplex PCR, while TCRdb's copy carries only in-frame clones and drops some. Among 11,000 or so clones listed, 70% to 90% were seen once. Antigen specificity for these receptors is unknown. Sequenced here: CD8+ T cells from PBMCs, sampled before stem cell transplantation. The receptors derive from a human donor with POMP-related autoinflammation and immune dysregulation (PRAID).

The CDR3 spells CASSEGRDHSGNTIYF. The CDR3 coding sequence is TGTGCCAGCAGTGAAGGCAGGGACCACTCTGGAAACACCATATATTTT. The chain joins TRBV6-1 to TRBJ1-3, with a possible D match to TRBD1 (5 bases). In germline, CDR1 is MNHNS, CDR2 SASEGT. V dropped 1 base and J dropped 0 bases, with 10 bases sitting between them. The CDR3 extends over 16 amino acids.

The CDR3 nucleotides are TGTGCCAGCCAAGGGTTATCAGATACGCAGTATTTT. Protein: CASQGLSDTQYF. The rearrangement uses TRBV9 and TRBJ2-3; no clear D. V gave up 7 bases and J gave up 4 bases, with 10 bases separating them. This CDR3 is 12 amino acids long. CDR1 is SGDLS and CDR2 is YYNGEE in the germline V gene. Using reference TRBV9 and TRBJ2-3 for the parts outside the CDR3, the full variable domain is DSGVTQTPKHLITATGQRVTLRCSPRSGDLSVYWYQQSLDQGLQFLIQYYNGEERAKGNILERFSAQQFPDLHSELNLSSLELGDSALYFCASQGLSDTQYFGPGTRLTVL.

The gene calls are TRBV7-2 and TRBJ2-7; the D gene is possibly TRBD2 (6 bases). Germline values: CDR1 SGHTA, CDR2 FQGNSA. CDR3 length equals 13 residues. V shed 5 bases and J shed 0 bases, with 8 bases lying between them. The CDR3 DNA is TGTGCCAGCAGCGGGACTCCCTCCTACGAGCAGTACTTC. Translated, it gives CASSGTPSYEQYF.

J is TRBJ2-5 and V is TRBV9; 7 nucleotides align to TRBD1. The J call could be wrong; TRBJ2-7 is a better fit for the DNA end. The CDR3 has 15 residues. The germline gives CDR1 SGDLS, CDR2 YYNGEE. The CDR3 here is CASSALRDSSYEQYF. CDR3 DNA: TGTGCCAGCAGCGCTTTACGGGACAGCTCCTACGAGCAGTACTTC.

There are a few counts of this clone. The rearrangement links TRBV30 to TRBJ1-1; D not certain. Deletions cut 3 bases from V and 1 base from J, with 15 bases between. Germline-derived CDR1 and CDR2 are GTSNPN and SVGIG (reference sequence). CDR3 size: 15 residues. The CDR3 region is CAWSLTDSGNTEAFF. Here the CDR3 DNA reads TGTGCCTGGAGCCTTACCGACTCCGGGAACACTGAAGCTTTCTTT.

This rearrangement joins TRBV9 to TRBJ2-5, with 8 nucleotides matching TRBD2. Germline trimming cut 0 bases from V and 5 bases from J; bases unmatched to any gene: 6. Germline CDR1 and CDR2: SGDLS and YYNGEE. The CDR3 is 15 amino acids. CDR3 sequence (DNA): TGTGCCAGCAGCGTAGTATCCGCGGGAGGCGAGACCCAGTACTTC. Its protein product is CASSVVSAGGETQYF.

There are a few counts of this clone. The chain is built from TRBV4-1 and TRBJ1-2; D is possibly TRBD1 (6 bases). CDR1 is MGHRA and CDR2 is YSYEKL in the germline V gene. Trimming shortened V by 4 bases and J by 4 bases, and 13 bases separated the two germline ends. The CDR3 length is 14 residues. CDR3 amino acids: CASSRGRGGYGYTF. The DNA for the CDR3 is TGCGCCAGCAGCCGCGGCAGGGGCGGCTATGGCTACACCTTC.

V gene TRBV7-9 combines with J gene TRBJ2-1; D gene unclear. Trimming stripped 5 bases from V and 1 base from J, with 6 bases between. Looked up from germline, CDR1 is SEHNR and CDR2 is FQNEAQ (reference sequence). The CDR3 is 13 residues long. The chain's CDR3 is CASSPSSYNEQFF. CDR3 nucleotides: TGTGCCAGCAGCCCCTCTTCCTACAATGAGCAGTTCTTC.

V is TRBV2 and J is TRBJ1-5; no clear D. Trimming removed 2 bases at V and 0 bases at J, with 5 bases between. In germline, CDR1 is SNHLY, CDR2 FYNNEI. This CDR3 is 14 amino acids long. CDR3 loop: CASSELVSNQPQHF. The CDR3 nucleotides read TGTGCCAGCAGTGAACTTGTTAGCAATCAGCCCCAGCATTTT.

The chain couples TRBV5-1 to TRBJ2-7; D call uncertain. The ends were cut back, 2 bases at V and 2 bases at J, with 14 bases in the middle. CDR1 and CDR2 (germline): SGHRS, YFSETQ. This CDR3 contains 15 residues. In DNA, the CDR3 is TGCGCCAGCAGCTTCTTCAGGACCCAAACCTACGAGCAGTACTTC. Residues: CASSFFRTQTYEQYF.

The chain has TRBV28 and TRBJ1-5; no reliable D call. Germline V gene data show CDR1 as MDHEN and CDR2 as SYDVKM. With 1 base removed from V and 4 bases from J, the gap between germline ends came to 8 bases. The CDR3 loop spans 14 amino acids. The CDR3 DNA reads as TGTGCCAGCAGTTTATCCTCGGAAAATCAGCCCCAGCATTTT. Protein product: CASSLSSENQPQHF.

The chain carries TRBV7-2 and TRBJ2-3; 10 bases match TRBD2. This CDR3 spans 18 amino acids. Germline trimming cut 5 bases from V and 5 bases from J; bases unmatched to any gene: 16. Germline assignment: CDR1 SGHTA and CDR2 FQGNSA. CDR3 in DNA: TGTGCCAGCAGCCCCGGGCCTTTTAGCGGGAGGCTTAGAGATACGCAGTATTTT. Translating gives CASSPGPFSGRLRDTQYF.

This rearrangement joins TRBV6-5 to TRBJ2-2; no clear D gene. The V and J ends lost 8 bases and 4 bases respectively, with 11 bases between them. The CDR3 is made up of 13 amino acids. Germline V gene lookup returns CDR1 MNHEY and CDR2 SVGAGI. The CDR3 DNA reads as TGTGCCAGCGGGGTAGGATCCACCGGGGAGCTGTTTTTT. Amino acid sequence: CASGVGSTGELFF.

The chain links TRBV30 to TRBJ1-2; TRBD1 agrees at 7 bases. V trimming: 8 bases; J trimming: 8 bases; junction bases outside the gene matches: 11. CDR3 length: 12 amino acids. Germline CDR1 is GTSNPN and CDR2 is SVGIG (reference sequence). The DNA for the CDR3 is TGTGCCGGAACAGGGGATGCGATCGGCTACACCTTC. This encodes CAGTGDAIGYTF.

The V gene is TRBV7-8, the J gene TRBJ2-1, with D tentatively TRBD1 (6 bases). CDR3 length: 16 amino acids. The V gene's germline CDR1 is SGHVS and CDR2 FQNEAQ. Trimming left V 1 base short and J 7 bases short, with 17 bases between. The CDR3 region is CASSLGGRGYWNEQFF. The DNA of the CDR3 is TGTGCCAGCAGCTTAGGGGGCAGGGGTTACTGGAATGAGCAGTTCTTC.

The chain is built from TRBV4-2 and TRBJ2-1, with 8 bases matching TRBD2. V gave up 1 base and J gave up 7 bases; unmatched junction bases: 6. Germline V gene data show CDR1 as LGHNA and CDR2 as YNFKEQ. There are 15 residues in the CDR3. CDR3 in amino acids: CASSQGSGSGNEQFF. The CDR3 bases are TGTGCCAGCAGCCAAGGGAGCGGGAGCGGGAATGAGCAGTTCTTC.

This clone was counted a single time. For the CDR3, the DNA is TGTGCCAGCAGTGGGAACCGGCATGAGACCCAGTACTTC. Translation: CASSGNRHETQYF. The gene calls are TRBV27 and TRBJ2-5; no reliable D call. Trimming shortened V by 5 bases and J by 5 bases, and 12 bases separated the two germline ends. CDR3 length: 13 amino acids. Germline V lookup: CDR1 MNHEY, CDR2 SMNVEV (reference sequence).

This clone showed up just a few times. The chain recombines TRBV6-6 with TRBJ1-6; D might be TRBD1 (5 bases). Germline lookup yields CDR1 MNHNY and CDR2 SVGAGI (reference sequence). V lost 1 base and J 8 bases, leaving 12 bases between the germline ends. This CDR3 has 15 amino acids. In DNA form, the CDR3 reads TGTGCCAGCAGTTACTTGGGGACGGAGTATTCACCCCTCCACTTT. It codes for CASSYLGTEYSPLHF.

This clone showed up just once. This chain uses TRBV13 with TRBJ2-1; possible D gene TRBD2, 6 bases. Trimming left V 4 bases short and J 2 bases short, with 15 bases between. Germline V gene sequence: CDR1 PRHDT, CDR2 FYEKMQ (reference sequence). The CDR3 runs to 16 residues. CDR3: CASSSRGSIPYNEQFF. The DNA of the CDR3 is TGTGCCAGCAGCTCGCGGGGCTCTATCCCCTACAATGAGCAGTTCTTC.

The chain carries TRBV28 and TRBJ2-3, with TRBD1 matching 8 bases. J lost 2 bases, V lost 11 bases, and 9 bases had no gene match. This CDR3 has 14 residues. Germline CDR1 reads MDHEN; CDR2 reads SYDVKM. CDR3 sequence (DNA): TGTGCCGCCCGATCGACAGGGGCCACAGATACGCAGTATTTT. Translating it yields CAARSTGATDTQYF.

J is TRBJ1-1 and V is TRBV11-2, with D perhaps matching TRBD1 (6 bases). The CDR3 contains 14 residues. Per the germline V gene, CDR1 is SGHAT and CDR2 is FQNNGV. CDR3 nucleotide sequence: TGTGCTATGCCGAGCGAGGACAGGAACACTGAAGCTTTCTTT. It specifies CAMPSEDRNTEAFF.

CDR3 sequence reads: CASSPGGGGGHYEQYF. The CDR3 DNA reads as TGTGCCAGCAGCCCCGGCGGTGGAGGTGGACACTACGAGCAGTACTTC. This rearrangement joins TRBV5-6 to TRBJ2-7; D tentatively fits TRBD1 or TRBD2 (5 bases each). Trimming took off 4 bases at V and 3 bases at J, with 20 bases between the two ends. CDR3 length: 16 amino acids. Germline lookup yields CDR1 SGHDT and CDR2 YYEEEE.

The chain combines TRBV28 with TRBJ2-1; 16 nucleotides line up with TRBD2. After removal of 4 bases from V and 15 bases from J, the junction contained 15 bases not matched to a gene. Per the germline V gene, CDR1 is MDHEN and CDR2 is SYDVKM. The CDR3 sequence is 17 residues long. For the CDR3, the DNA is TGTGCCAGCAGTTCCCGGGGACTAGCGGGAGGGGCTGGTCGGAGGTTCTTC. Residues: CASSSRGLAGGAGRRFF.

This chain joins TRBV7-6 and TRBJ2-4, with 10 bases fitting TRBD2. The CDR3 runs to 17 residues. V was pared by 0 bases and J by 6 bases, with 8 bases of the junction left unmatched. Per the germline V gene, CDR1 is SGHVS and CDR2 is FNYEAQ. The CDR3 nucleotides are TGTGCCAGCAGCTTAGCGTACCTAGCGGGGGAGAGAAACATTCAGTACTTC. Translating it yields CASSLAYLAGERNIQYF.

The V call is TRBV19, the J call TRBJ2-7, with D possibly called TRBD1 or TRBD2 (5 bases each). Trimming cost V 6 bases and J 5 bases, with 17 bases left between them. The CDR3 runs to 14 residues. The germline V gene encodes CDR1 LNHDA and CDR2 SQIVND (reference sequence). CDR3 sequence (DNA): TGTGCCAGTAGAGGGACCTTAGGTGGGGACGAGCAGTACTTC. Amino acids: CASRGTLGGDEQYF.

The chain is built from TRBV7-2 and TRBJ2-1; no clear D gene. CDR3 length equals 11 residues. CDR1 is SGHTA, CDR2 FQGNSA, per germline. The ends were cut back, 3 bases at V and 7 bases at J, with 4 bases in the middle. The CDR3 loop is CASSFGNEQFF. CDR3 bases: TGTGCCAGCAGCTTCGGGAATGAGCAGTTCTTC.

The chain couples TRBV27 to TRBJ2-1, with 10 nucleotides matching TRBD1. Germline V gene data show CDR1 as MNHEY and CDR2 as SMNVEV (reference sequence). The CDR3 is 15 amino acids. The junction had 8 bases not matched to a gene; V was cut back by 6 bases and J by 6 bases. CDR3 sequence reads: CASRGLGTGVNEQFF. CDR3 nucleotides: TGTGCCAGCAGGGGTCTCGGGACAGGGGTCAATGAGCAGTTCTTC.